This T cell receptor beta chain was profiled in a study of T cells expressing NK-cell markers. The CDR3 has 16 residues. Germline V lookup: CDR1 SGDLS, CDR2 YYNGEE. TCRdb processed the 5' RACE reads again and assigns one entry to each CDR3 protein, with no DNA. Reported are 500,000 to 600,000 distinct CDR3 sequences; the ten largest clones contain roughly 3.5%. The material sequenced was blood T cells: a sorted CD56 or NKG2C T cell subset, CD4+ or CD8+ T cells, or bulk PBMC T cells (not recorded which). The chain combines TRBV9 with TRBJ2-2; TCRdb names TRBD2, which stays unverified in the absence of DNA. The source of this sequence is a man younger than 35 in good health. The CDR3 loop reads CASSVGMAPNTGELFF.